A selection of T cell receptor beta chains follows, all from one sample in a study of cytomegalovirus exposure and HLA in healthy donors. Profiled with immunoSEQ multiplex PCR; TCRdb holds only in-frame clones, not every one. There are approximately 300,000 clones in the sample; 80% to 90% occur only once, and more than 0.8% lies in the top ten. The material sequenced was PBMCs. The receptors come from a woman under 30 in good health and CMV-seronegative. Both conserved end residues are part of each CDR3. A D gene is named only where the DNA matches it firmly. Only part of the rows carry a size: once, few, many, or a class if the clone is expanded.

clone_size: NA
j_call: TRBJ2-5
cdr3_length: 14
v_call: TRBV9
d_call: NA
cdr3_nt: TGTGCCAGCAGCGCCAGACTAGTCGGAGAGACCCAGTACTTC
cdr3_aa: CASSARLVGETQYF

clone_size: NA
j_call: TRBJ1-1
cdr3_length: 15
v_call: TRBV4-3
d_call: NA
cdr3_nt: TGCGCCAGCAGCCAAGAGTCTTGGGCCGGGGGAGAAGCTTTCTTT
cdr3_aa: CASSQESWAGGEAFF

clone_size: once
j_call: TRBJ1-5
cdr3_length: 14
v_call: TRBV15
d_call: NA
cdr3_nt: TGTGCCACCAGCAGGGGACATTTCAATCAGCCCCAGCATTTT
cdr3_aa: CATSRGHFNQPQHF

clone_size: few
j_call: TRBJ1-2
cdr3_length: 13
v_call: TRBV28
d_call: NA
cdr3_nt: TGTGCCAGCAGTTTTTTCTCCGGAGAAGGCTACACCTTC
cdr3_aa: CASSFFSGEGYTF

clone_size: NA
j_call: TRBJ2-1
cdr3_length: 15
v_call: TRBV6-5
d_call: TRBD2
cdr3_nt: TGTGCCAGCAGTTATGCAGCGGGAACCTACAATGAGCAGTTCTTC
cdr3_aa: CASSYAAGTYNEQFF

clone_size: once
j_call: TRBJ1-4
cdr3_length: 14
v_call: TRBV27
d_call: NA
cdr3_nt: TGTGCCAGCACGCAGACAGGACCTAATGAAAAACTGTTTTTT
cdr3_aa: CASTQTGPNEKLFF

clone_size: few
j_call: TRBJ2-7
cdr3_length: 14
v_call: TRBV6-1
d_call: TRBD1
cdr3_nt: TGTGCCAGCGGGACAGGTCTAGCCATCTACGAGCAGTACTTC
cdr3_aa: CASGTGLAIYEQYF

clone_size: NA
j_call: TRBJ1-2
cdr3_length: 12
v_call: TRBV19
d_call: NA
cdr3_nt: TGTGCCAGTACCGGGGAAGTCTATGGCTACACCTTC
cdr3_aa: CASTGEVYGYTF

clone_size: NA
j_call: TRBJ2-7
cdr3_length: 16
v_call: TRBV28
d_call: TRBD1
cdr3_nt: TGTGCCAGCCGGACCTCCGCGGCGGGACAGGGTGGCGAGCAGTACTTC
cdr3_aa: CASRTSAAGQGGEQYF

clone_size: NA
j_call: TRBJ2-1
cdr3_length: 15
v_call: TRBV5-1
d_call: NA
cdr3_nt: TGCGCCAGCAGCTATACTACTTCAGGGTCAAATGAGCAGTTCTTC
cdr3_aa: CASSYTTSGSNEQFF

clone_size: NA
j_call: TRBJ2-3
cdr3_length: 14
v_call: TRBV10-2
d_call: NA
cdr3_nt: TGCGCCAGGGGTAGCGGATTCAGCACAGATACGCAGTATTTT
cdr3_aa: CARGSGFSTDTQYF

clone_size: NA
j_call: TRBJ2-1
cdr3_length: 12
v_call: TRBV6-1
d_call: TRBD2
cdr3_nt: TGTGCCACGAGCGGGAGGGCTTTTGAGCAGTTCTTC
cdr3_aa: CATSGRAFEQFF

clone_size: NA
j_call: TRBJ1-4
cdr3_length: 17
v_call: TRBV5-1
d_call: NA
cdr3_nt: TGCGCCAGCAGCCTGCCCGACACATACTCAACTAATGAAAAACTGTTTTTT
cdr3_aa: CASSLPDTYSTNEKLFF

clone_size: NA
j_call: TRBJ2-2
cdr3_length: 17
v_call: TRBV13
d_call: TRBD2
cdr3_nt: TGTGCCAGCAGTGTTCCGGGACTAGTGGATAACACCGGGGAGCTGTTTTTT
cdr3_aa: CASSVPGLVDNTGELFF

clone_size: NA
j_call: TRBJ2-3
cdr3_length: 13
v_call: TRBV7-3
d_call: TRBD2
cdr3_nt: TGTGCCAGCAGCTTATACGGGGGGGATACGCAGTATTTT
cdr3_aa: CASSLYGGDTQYF

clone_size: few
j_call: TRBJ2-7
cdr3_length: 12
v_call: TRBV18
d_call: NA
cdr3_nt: TGTGCCAGCTCACCATCCCGCTACGAGCAGTACTTC
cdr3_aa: CASSPSRYEQYF

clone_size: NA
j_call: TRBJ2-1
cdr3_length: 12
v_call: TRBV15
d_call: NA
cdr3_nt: TGTGCCACCAGCGACAGCTACAATGAGCAGTTCTTC
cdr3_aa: CATSDSYNEQFF

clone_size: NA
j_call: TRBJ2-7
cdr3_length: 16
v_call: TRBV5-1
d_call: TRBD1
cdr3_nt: TGCGCCAGCAGCTTGACCCCCGACAGGGGTTGGTACGAGCAGTACTTC
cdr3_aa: CASSLTPDRGWYEQYF

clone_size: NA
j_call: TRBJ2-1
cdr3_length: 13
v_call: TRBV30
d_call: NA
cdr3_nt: TGTGCCTGGACCCAGGTGGGCTACAATGAGCAGTTCTTC
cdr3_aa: CAWTQVGYNEQFF

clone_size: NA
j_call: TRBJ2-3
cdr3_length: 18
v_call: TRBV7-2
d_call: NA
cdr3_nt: TGTGCCAGCAGCTTAGGGTTGGCATCGGGAGTGGGCACAGATACGCAGTATTTT
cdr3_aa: CASSLGLASGVGTDTQYF

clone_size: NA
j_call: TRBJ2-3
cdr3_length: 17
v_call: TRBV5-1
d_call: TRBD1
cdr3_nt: TGCGCCAGCAGCATACTAACAGGGGACGATCTCACAGATACGCAGTATTTT
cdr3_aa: CASSILTGDDLTDTQYF

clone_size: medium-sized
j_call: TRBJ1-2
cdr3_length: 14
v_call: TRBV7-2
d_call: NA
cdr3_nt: TGTGCCAGCAGCCCGATGAGGGCGGGGTATGGCTACACCTTC
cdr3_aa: CASSPMRAGYGYTF

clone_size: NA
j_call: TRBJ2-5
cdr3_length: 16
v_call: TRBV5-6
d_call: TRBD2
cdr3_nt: TGTGCCAGCAGCTTATCCGGGAGGGCCCGTAGGGAGACCCAGTACTTC
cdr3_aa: CASSLSGRARRETQYF

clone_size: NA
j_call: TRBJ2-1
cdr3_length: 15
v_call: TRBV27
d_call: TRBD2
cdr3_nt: TGTGCCAGCGGTAAGGGAATCCCCGGGGGGAATGAGCAGTTCTTC
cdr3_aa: CASGKGIPGGNEQFF

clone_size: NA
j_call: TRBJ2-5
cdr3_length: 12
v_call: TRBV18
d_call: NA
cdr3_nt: TGTGCCAGCTCACGTTCAGTTGAGACCCAGTACTTC
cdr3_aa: CASSRSVETQYF

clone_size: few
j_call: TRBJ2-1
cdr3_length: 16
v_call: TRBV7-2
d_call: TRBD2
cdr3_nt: TGTGCCAGCAGCTTAGCAGGGACTAGCGGGAACAATGAGCAGTTCTTC
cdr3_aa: CASSLAGTSGNNEQFF

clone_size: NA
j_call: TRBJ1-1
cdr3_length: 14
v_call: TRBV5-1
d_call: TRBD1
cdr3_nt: TGCGCCAGCAGGGGACAGTCAAAGAACACTGGGGCTTTCTTT
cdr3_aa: CASRGQSKNTGAFF

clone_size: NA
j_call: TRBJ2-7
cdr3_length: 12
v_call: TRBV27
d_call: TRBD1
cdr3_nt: TGTGCCTCGACCGGGACAGATTACGAGCAGTACTTC
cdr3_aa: CASTGTDYEQYF

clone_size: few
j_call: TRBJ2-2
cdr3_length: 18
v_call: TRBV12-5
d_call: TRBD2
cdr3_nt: TGTGCTAGTGGTTTGATCCAAACCGGGACTAGTCGTGGCGGGGAGCTGTTTTTT
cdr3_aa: CASGLIQTGTSRGGELFF

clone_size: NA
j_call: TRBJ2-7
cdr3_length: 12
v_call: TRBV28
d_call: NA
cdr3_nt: TGTGCCACCACTACTAGCAGCCACGAGCAGTACTTC
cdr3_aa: CATTTSSHEQYF

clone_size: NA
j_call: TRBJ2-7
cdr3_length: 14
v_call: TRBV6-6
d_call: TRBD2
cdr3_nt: TGTGCCAGCAGCTCTACTAGCGGGCTTGGGGAGCAGTACTTC
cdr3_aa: CASSSTSGLGEQYF

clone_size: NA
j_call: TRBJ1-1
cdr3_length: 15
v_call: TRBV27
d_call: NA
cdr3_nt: TGTGCCAGCAGTTTAGTTCAGGGGTTGGCGACTGAAGCTTTCTTT
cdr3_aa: CASSLVQGLATEAFF

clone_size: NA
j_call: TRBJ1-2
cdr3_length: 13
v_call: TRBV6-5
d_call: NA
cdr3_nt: TGTGCCACCTCAAGGGGACAATACTATGGCTACACCTTC
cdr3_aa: CATSRGQYYGYTF

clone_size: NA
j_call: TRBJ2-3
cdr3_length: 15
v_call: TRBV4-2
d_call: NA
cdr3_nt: TGTGCCAGCAGCCAAGTTTCTAGCTCCACAGATACGCAGTATTTT
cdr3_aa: CASSQVSSSTDTQYF

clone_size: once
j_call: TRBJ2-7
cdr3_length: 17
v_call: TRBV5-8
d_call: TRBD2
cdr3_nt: TGTGCCAGCAGCCCAAGGACTAGCTTGGAATCTTCCTACGAGCAGTACTTC
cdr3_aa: CASSPRTSLESSYEQYF

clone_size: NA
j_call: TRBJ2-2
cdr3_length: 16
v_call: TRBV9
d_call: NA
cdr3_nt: TGTGCCAGCAGCGTAGTGGGGTCCGGGGACACCGGGGAGCTGTTTTTT
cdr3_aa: CASSVVGSGDTGELFF

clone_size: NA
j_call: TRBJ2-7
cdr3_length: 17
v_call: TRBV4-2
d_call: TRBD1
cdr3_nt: TGTGCCAGCAGCCAAGATGCCCCGGGACAGGGTTACTACGAGCAGTACTTC
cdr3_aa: CASSQDAPGQGYYEQYF

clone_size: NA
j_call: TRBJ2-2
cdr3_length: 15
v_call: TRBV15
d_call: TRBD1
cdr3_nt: TGTGCCACCAGCAGAGATGGACAGGCTACCGGGGAGCTGTTTTTT
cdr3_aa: CATSRDGQATGELFF